Listed here are 27 T cell receptor beta chains from one sample, sequenced in a study of T-cell reconstitution after alpha-beta-depleted transplantation in children. Unique molecular identifiers were built into the TCRbeta library. MiXCR, run by TCRdb on the PCR reads, gives a single entry per CDR3 protein. This sample has some 500,000 distinct CDR3 sequences, with approximately 32% found just once. Material: PBMCs from the stem cell graft donor, obtained from the stem cell graft. The receptors come from a human donor who donated a stem cell graft to a child with aplastic anemia.

This clonotype was counted between two and nine times. The rearrangement joins TRBV20-1 to TRBJ2-2; TRBD2 matches 13 bases. This CDR3 has 16 amino acids. Germline V gives CDR1 DFQATT, CDR2 SNEGSKA (reference sequence). Trimming took 2 bases from V and 5 from J; bases not matched to a gene: 5. CDR3 DNA: TGCAGTGCTAGACGATCGGGACTAGCGGGGACCGGGGAGCTGTTTTTT. Its translation: CSARRSGLAGTGELFF.

CDR3 in DNA: TGTGCCAGCAGTTTAGTTCAGGGGTGGGCTTTCTTT. It is translated as CASSLVQGWAFF. The J gene is TRBJ1-1, the V gene TRBV12-3 or TRBV12-4, with D possibly matching TRBD1 (6 bases). The CDR3 is 12 residues long. V lost 1 base and J 11 bases, leaving 11 bases between the germline ends.

As DNA, the CDR3 is TGTGCCAGCAGCCCTAGACTAGCGGGAGCCGAGGGCTCCTACAATGAGCAGTTCTTC. It is translated as CASSPRLAGAEGSYNEQFF. The chain couples TRBV11-2 to TRBJ2-1; the match to TRBD2 covers 12 bases. The J segment lost 0 bases and the V segment lost 5 bases, leaving 11 bases of the junction unmatched. The CDR3 runs 19 residues. Germline assignment: CDR1 SGHAT and CDR2 FQNNGV.

The chain joins TRBV5-6 to TRBJ2-1, with D possibly TRBD1 on 6 matching bases. Trimming shortened V by 1 base and J by 8 bases, and 13 bases separated the two germline ends. The CDR3 length is 14 residues. Per the germline V gene, CDR1 is SGHDT and CDR2 is YYEEEE. The CDR3 sequence: CASSLYGQSHEQFF. The DNA of the CDR3 is TGTGCCAGCAGCTTGTACGGACAGTCCCATGAGCAGTTCTTC.

The chain links TRBV5-1 to TRBJ2-1; D not certain. Germline V gives CDR1 SGHRS, CDR2 YFSETQ. This CDR3 has 14 amino acids. V shed 0 bases and J shed 3 bases, with 7 bases lying between them. Here the CDR3 DNA reads TGCGCCAGCAGCTTGGCCCCTGACTACAATGAGCAGTTCTTC. It translates to CASSLAPDYNEQFF.

The CDR3 here is CASSPPGAYTGELFF. DNA for the CDR3: TGTGCCAGCTCTCCCCCAGGGGCCTACACCGGGGAGCTGTTTTTT. The chain has TRBV18 and TRBJ2-2; possible D gene TRBD1, 6 bases. CDR1 is KGHSH and CDR2 is LQKENI in the germline V gene. V was shortened by 6 bases and J by 3 bases, with 14 bases between the two germline ends. The CDR3 sequence is 15 residues long.

The CDR3 spells CASRVWNSYEQYF. The CDR3 region has the DNA TGTGCCAGCAGGGTGTGGAACTCCTACGAGCAGTACTTC. The chain carries TRBV12-3 or TRBV12-4 and TRBJ2-7; D remains unclear. The CDR3 is made up of 13 amino acids. Deletions cut 6 bases from V and 0 bases from J, with 9 bases between.

This clonotype was observed a few times. The chain combines TRBV28 with TRBJ2-7; a possible D gene is TRBD2 (5 bases). This CDR3 has 13 amino acids. In germline, CDR1 is MDHEN, CDR2 SYDVKM. V lost 7 bases to trimming and J lost 6 bases, with 16 bases between them. The CDR3 sequence is CASTLRGFGEQYF. The CDR3, as DNA: TGTGCCAGCACCCTCCGGGGATTCGGCGAGCAGTACTTC.

The V call is TRBV7-2, the J call TRBJ2-1; possibly TRBD2 for D (5 bases). The CDR3 has 15 amino acids. V shed 1 base and J shed 0 bases, with 7 bases lying between them. CDR1 is SGHTA, CDR2 FQGNSA, per germline. This chain's CDR3 is CASSLEAVSYNEQFF. The CDR3 DNA sequence: TGTGCCAGCAGCTTAGAAGCGGTCTCCTACAATGAGCAGTTCTTC. Together with reference TRBV7-2 and TRBJ2-1, the CDR3 gives the full variable domain: GAGVSQSPSNKVTEKGKDVELRCDPISGHTALYWYRQSLGQGLEFLIYFQGNSAPDKSGLPSDRFSAERTGGSVSTLTIQRTQQEDSAVYLCASSLEAVSYNEQFFGPGTRLTVL.

CDR3 in amino acids: CASSPPSHEQYF. The CDR3, as DNA: TGTGCCAGCAGCCCCCCTTCTCACGAGCAGTACTTC. This rearrangement joins TRBV11-2 to TRBJ2-7; D is ambiguous. The CDR3 is 12 amino acids. Trimming took 5 bases from V and 5 from J, leaving 10 bases between them. Germline V gene lookup returns CDR1 SGHAT and CDR2 FQNNGV.

The rearrangement joins TRBV20-1 to TRBJ2-5; D is possibly TRBD2 (7 bases). From germline, CDR1 is DFQATT and CDR2 SNEGSKA (reference sequence). CDR3 length: 17 residues. The germline V and J ends were trimmed by 3 bases and 1 base, with 21 bases remaining between them. The CDR3 sequence is CSASPPGGGGRQETQYF. In DNA form, the CDR3 reads TGCAGTGCTAGTCCCCCTGGGGGAGGGGGACGCCAAGAGACCCAGTACTTC.

The chain is built from TRBV5-6 and TRBJ2-5; D is ambiguous. The CDR3 covers 13 residues. Trimming cost V 0 bases and J 3 bases, with 6 bases left between them. Germline assignment: CDR1 SGHDT and CDR2 YYEEEE. CDR3 region: CASSLAPEETQYF. In DNA, the CDR3 is TGTGCCAGCAGCTTGGCCCCGGAAGAGACCCAGTACTTC.

This clonotype has a handful of counts. The chain joins TRBV12-3 or TRBV12-4 to TRBJ2-2, with TRBD1 matching 9 bases. CDR3 length equals 14 residues. The V and J ends lost 5 bases and 6 bases, in that order; junction bases with no gene match: 4. For the CDR3, the DNA is TGTGCCAGCAGTATACAGGGGGCATCCGGGGAGCTGTTTTTT. Protein: CASSIQGASGELFF.

This chain uses TRBV5-3 with TRBJ2-7, with D perhaps being TRBD1 or TRBD2 (5 bases each). TRBV5-3 is classed as an ORF, of uncertain function. The length of the CDR3 is 13 residues. The V and J ends lost 4 bases and 2 bases respectively, with 10 bases between them. Here the CDR3 DNA reads TGTGCCAGAAGCCGGGACGGAACCTACGAGCAGTACGTC. Translation: CARSRDGTYEQYV.

This clonotype was picked up a small number of times. The rearrangement joins TRBV5-5 to TRBJ2-3; 7 nucleotides match TRBD1. Germline CDR1 and CDR2: SGHKS and YYEKEE (reference sequence). Germline trimming cut 1 base from V and 7 bases from J; bases unmatched to any gene: 6. The CDR3 contains 14 residues. CDR3: CASSLRDSSYTQYF. The DNA of the CDR3 is TGTGCCAGCAGCTTGAGGGACAGCTCGTATACGCAGTATTTT.

The gene calls are TRBV18 and TRBJ2-3; the D is unclear. Germline CDR1 reads KGHSH; CDR2 reads LQKENI. V was trimmed by 4 bases and J by 2 bases, leaving 16 bases between them. The length of the CDR3 is 16 residues. The CDR3 region has the DNA TGTGCCAGCTCACTTGAATATGGTAGTCTCACAGATACGCAGTATTTT. Encoded protein: CASSLEYGSLTDTQYF.

This clonotype was counted between two and nine times. The V and J genes are TRBV7-8 and TRBJ2-7; no clear D. Trimming stripped 1 base from V and 4 bases from J, with 8 bases between. The CDR3 is 13 residues long. Germline CDR1 SGHVS, CDR2 FQNEAQ. The CDR3 DNA reads TGTGCCAGCAGCTTAGACAGAAAATACGAGCAGTACGTC. This encodes CASSLDRKYEQYV.

V is TRBV7-9 and J is TRBJ1-5; D not resolved. Trimming shortened V by 4 bases and J by 9 bases, and 10 bases separated the two germline ends. The CDR3 totals 12 residues. Germline V gives CDR1 SEHNR, CDR2 FQNEAQ (reference sequence). CDR3 DNA sequence: TGTGCCAGCAGCTACTTTGACCGGCCCCAGCATTTT. Translating it yields CASSYFDRPQHF.

This clonotype was seen more than once but under ten times. This sequence joins TRBV29-1 and TRBJ2-1, with 10 bases aligning to TRBD2. CDR3 length equals 14 residues. Trimming cost V 6 bases and J 10 bases; bases outside gene matches: 12. CDR1 SQVTM and CDR2 ANQGSEA come from the germline V gene. In DNA, the CDR3 is TGCAGCGTCGTAAGCGGGAGGGCCGCGGGGGAGCAGTTCTTC. This translates into CSVVSGRAAGEQFF.

This clonotype occurred a few times. CDR3 DNA: TGTGCCAGCAGTCTCGGGTCTCTTATCTCCGAGCAGTACGTC. Protein sequence: CASSLGSLISEQYV. This rearrangement joins TRBV6-2 or TRBV6-3 to TRBJ2-7; D unresolved. The CDR3 runs to 14 residues. The germline gives CDR1 MNHEY, CDR2 SVGEGT. V lost 5 bases and J 6 bases, leaving 17 bases between the germline ends.

This clonotype was detected only a few times. The V gene is TRBV5-1, the J gene TRBJ2-5; tentatively, D is TRBD1 or TRBD2 (7 bases each). V lost 0 bases, J lost 5 bases, and 14 bases lay in between. The CDR3 runs to 15 residues. Looked up from germline, CDR1 is SGHRS and CDR2 is YFSETQ. CDR3 sequence reads: CASSLVQGGKETQYF. The CDR3 bases are TGCGCCAGCAGCTTGGTGCAGGGGGGGAAGGAGACCCAGTACTTC.

Only a few counts were recorded for this clonotype. V usage is TRBV12-3 or TRBV12-4 and J usage is TRBJ1-2, with TRBD1 as a possible D gene (6 bases). The CDR3 has 13 amino acids. V was trimmed by 3 bases and J by 8 bases, leaving 13 bases between them. Here the CDR3 DNA reads TGTGCCAGCAGTTTGGGGGCCCTATCCGGCTACACCTTC. Its translation: CASSLGALSGYTF.

This rearrangement joins TRBV10-3 to TRBJ1-1; D unclear. Trimming pared 0 bases from V and 1 base from J, leaving 9 bases between. The germline CDR1 and CDR2 sequences are ENHRY and SYGVKD. The CDR3 is made up of 15 amino acids. As DNA, the CDR3 is TGTGCCATCAGTGAGTCGTCCGGAGGGAACACTGAAGCTTTCTTT. Translation: CAISESSGGNTEAFF.

This clonotype showed up just a few times. The chain couples TRBV5-1 to TRBJ2-5; 7 bases match TRBD1. The CDR3 has 15 amino acids. Germline values: CDR1 SGHRS, CDR2 YFSETQ. Trimming cost V 0 bases and J 4 bases; bases outside gene matches: 6. The CDR3 DNA follows: TGCGCCAGCAGCTTGGCCAGGGACAGAAGAGAGACCCAGTACTTC. Its protein product is CASSLARDRRETQYF.

The table lists this clonotype with a few counts. The chain carries TRBV29-1 and TRBJ2-5; D possibly corresponds to TRBD2 (7 bases). The V end was cut by 0 bases, the J end by 1 base, with 15 bases between. The CDR3 consists of 16 residues. The germline V gene encodes CDR1 SQVTM and CDR2 ANQGSEA. This chain's CDR3 is CSVEDPPGGGQETQYF. CDR3 bases: TGCAGCGTTGAAGATCCACCGGGGGGCGGCCAAGAGACCCAGTACTTC.

V gene TRBV29-1 combines with J gene TRBJ1-5, with D tentatively TRBD1 (6 bases). V lost 7 bases to trimming and J lost 5 bases, with 15 bases between them. The CDR3 loop spans 13 amino acids. Germline lookup yields CDR1 SQVTM and CDR2 ANQGSEA. CDR3 sequence reads: CSDRGGSDQPQHF. For the CDR3, the DNA is TGCAGCGATAGGGGGGGCTCTGATCAGCCCCAGCATTTT.

CDR3 protein: CASSLGSGPSGNTIYF. The CDR3 DNA reads as TGCGCCAGCAGCTTGGGGTCAGGACCCTCTGGAAACACCATATATTTT. The V and J genes are TRBV5-1 and TRBJ1-3; D remains unclear. Germline V CDR1 and CDR2: SGHRS, YFSETQ. Trimming took 0 bases from V and 0 from J, leaving 10 bases between them. The CDR3 has 16 amino acids.